Reported below is one T cell receptor beta chain. Its antigen is not known. The CDR3 has 14 amino acids. V was pared by 4 bases and J by 6 bases, with 15 bases between. The V gene's germline CDR1 is MGHRA and CDR2 YSYEKL. The repertoire was sequenced with immunoSEQ multiplex PCR; TCRdb's copy has only in-frame clones and lacks some. The table includes about 26,000 clones, 75% to 90% detected once. This sample was included in a study of neoadjuvant nivolumab and ipilimumab in lung cancer. Study background: Patients got nivolumab 3 mg/kg on days 1, 15 and 29; combination added ipilimumab 1 mg/kg day 1. Study conclusions and caveats: A small number of samples were TCR sequenced. Only two of four nivolumab-treated tumors gained richness and clonality by surgery. Higher pretherapy blood TCR richness went with higher resected-tumor richness.

The TCR originated in an adult with non-small cell lung cancer. The sample in question was peripheral blood, obtained before neoadjuvant nivolumab, alone or with ipilimumab. The rearrangement links TRBV4-1 to TRBJ1-1; possibly TRBD1 for D (5 bases). CDR3: CASSLPEGLAEAFF. The CDR3 bases are TGCGCCAGCAGCCTCCCGGAGGGACTTGCTGAAGCTTTCTTT.